These 11 T cell receptor beta chains share one sample of origin, sequenced in a study of T-cell memory formation after mild COVID-19. TCRdb processed the 5' RACE reads anew with MiXCR; each CDR3 protein has one entry. Among 150,000 or so distinct CDR3 sequences, approximately 25% were seen once, and the ten largest hold around a quarter. Specimen: PBMCs or a T cell subset sorted from them (not recorded which). Receptor source: an adult woman who had mild COVID-19 (a few samples of this study predate the infection). Cell type and time point are not known.

Only a few counts were recorded for this clonotype. V gene TRBV7-9 combines with J gene TRBJ2-7; D remains ambiguous. Looked up from germline, CDR1 is SEHNR and CDR2 is FQNEAQ (reference sequence). Deletions cut 3 bases from V and 6 bases from J, with 9 bases between. The CDR3 length is 12 residues. This CDR3 reads CASSFMSGEQYF. In DNA form, the CDR3 reads TGTGCCAGCAGCTTTATGTCGGGCGAGCAGTACTTC. The full variable domain, rest sourced from reference TRBV7-9 and TRBJ2-7, is DTGVSQNPRHKITKRGQNVTFRCDPISEHNRLYWYRQTLGQGPEFLTYFQNEAQLEKSRLLSDRFSAERPKGSFSTLEIQRTEQGDSAMYLCASSFMSGEQYFGPGTRLTVT.

This rearrangement joins TRBV30 to TRBJ1-1; 7 bases agree with TRBD1. Trimming took 5 bases from V and 5 from J; bases not matched to a gene: 8. This CDR3 has 13 residues. Germline V gene data show CDR1 as GTSNPN and CDR2 as SVGIG (reference sequence). DNA of the CDR3: TGTGCCTGGCAACAGGGGTCAGGGACTGAAGCTTTCTTT. Translation gives CAWQQGSGTEAFF. Using reference TRBV30 and TRBJ1-1 for the parts outside the CDR3, the full variable domain is SQTIHQWPATLVQPVGSPLSLECTVEGTSNPNLYWYRQAAGRGLQLLFYSVGIGQISSEVPQNLSASRPQDRQFILSSKKLLLSDSGFYLCAWQQGSGTEAFFGQGTRLTVV.

Judged by abundance, this clonotype is medium-sized. V and J are TRBV7-9 and TRBJ1-1; no firm D call. Germline lookup yields CDR1 SEHNR and CDR2 FQNEAQ (reference sequence). The CDR3 consists of 12 residues. Trimming removed 3 bases from V and 4 bases from J, with 6 bases in between. The CDR3 coding sequence is TGTGCCAGCAGCTTTCCTGGCACTGAAGCTTTCTTT. Its protein is CASSFPGTEAFF.

V is TRBV4-2 and J is TRBJ1-1, with TRBD1 matching over 7 bases. CDR3 length: 14 amino acids. V lost 4 bases to trimming and J lost 7 bases; unmatched junction nucleotides: 9. Germline V gene lookup returns CDR1 LGHNA and CDR2 YNFKEQ. This CDR3 is CASSPQTGRVEAFF. In DNA form, the CDR3 reads TGTGCCAGCAGCCCGCAGACAGGGAGGGTTGAAGCTTTCTTT.

J is TRBJ1-5 and V is TRBV20-1; TRBD1 is a possible D gene (5 bases). Germline-derived CDR1 and CDR2 are DFQATT and SNEGSKA (reference sequence). The V end was cut by 1 base, the J end by 5 bases, with 15 bases between. The CDR3 runs 15 residues. DNA of the CDR3: TGCAGTGCTAGAGCCGACAGATCTTCATATCAGCCCCAGCATTTT. As protein: CSARADRSSYQPQHF.

This clonotype has a handful of counts. This chain joins TRBV20-1 and TRBJ1-1, with D uncertain. The germline CDR1 and CDR2 sequences are DFQATT and SNEGSKA (reference sequence). This CDR3 contains 11 residues. V was shortened by 3 bases and J by 11 bases, with 13 bases between the two germline ends. This CDR3 reads CSARRDMGAFF. DNA for the CDR3: TGCAGTGCTAGGAGGGATATGGGGGCTTTCTTT.

This clonotype was observed a handful of times. This rearrangement joins TRBV13 to TRBJ2-1; D is unresolved. Germline V gene data show CDR1 as PRHDT and CDR2 as FYEKMQ (reference sequence). Trimming removed 1 base at V and 1 base at J, with 8 bases between. This CDR3 contains 15 residues. The CDR3 DNA is TGTGCCAGCAGCTTAGCCCCCCGGTCCTACAATGAGCAGTTCTTC. Translated, it gives CASSLAPRSYNEQFF.

The chain uses TRBV6-1 and TRBJ1-5, with a tentative D call TRBD1 (5 bases). CDR1 and CDR2 (germline): MNHNS, SASEGT. The CDR3 is 14 residues long. Trimming stripped 6 bases from V and 6 bases from J, with 15 bases between. In DNA, the CDR3 is TGTGCCAGCAGGGAGGGAGGGGATACTCAGCCCCAGCATTTT. This gives the protein CASREGGDTQPQHF.

V and J are TRBV6-4 and TRBJ2-1; weak D call: TRBD2 (5 bases). The V and J ends lost 0 bases and 13 bases respectively, with 13 bases between them. The CDR3 spans 13 residues. CDR1 MRHNA and CDR2 SNTAGT come from the germline V gene. The CDR3 sequence: CASSDSVGSPQFF. CDR3 in DNA: TGTGCCAGCAGTGACTCGGTGGGGAGCCCTCAGTTCTTC.

There are a few counts of this clonotype. The chain carries TRBV29-1 and TRBJ2-3; perhaps TRBD2 as D (6 bases). With 3 bases removed from V and 3 bases from J, the gap between germline ends came to 10 bases. The CDR3 has 13 residues. Germline V gene sequence: CDR1 SQVTM, CDR2 ANQGSEA. The CDR3 is CSVDDGSTDTQYF. The CDR3 DNA reads TGCAGCGTTGACGACGGGAGTACAGATACGCAGTATTTT.

V and J are TRBV7-9 and TRBJ1-3; TRBD1 agrees at 7 bases. The V segment lost 3 bases and the J segment 0 bases; nucleotides outside the gene matches: 11. CDR1 and CDR2 from the germline V gene are SEHNR and FQNEAQ (reference sequence). The CDR3 length is 18 residues. In DNA, the CDR3 is TGTGCCAGCAGCTTCCCCGGGAGGGGGCAAAGCTCTGGAAACACCATATATTTT. As protein: CASSFPGRGQSSGNTIYF.